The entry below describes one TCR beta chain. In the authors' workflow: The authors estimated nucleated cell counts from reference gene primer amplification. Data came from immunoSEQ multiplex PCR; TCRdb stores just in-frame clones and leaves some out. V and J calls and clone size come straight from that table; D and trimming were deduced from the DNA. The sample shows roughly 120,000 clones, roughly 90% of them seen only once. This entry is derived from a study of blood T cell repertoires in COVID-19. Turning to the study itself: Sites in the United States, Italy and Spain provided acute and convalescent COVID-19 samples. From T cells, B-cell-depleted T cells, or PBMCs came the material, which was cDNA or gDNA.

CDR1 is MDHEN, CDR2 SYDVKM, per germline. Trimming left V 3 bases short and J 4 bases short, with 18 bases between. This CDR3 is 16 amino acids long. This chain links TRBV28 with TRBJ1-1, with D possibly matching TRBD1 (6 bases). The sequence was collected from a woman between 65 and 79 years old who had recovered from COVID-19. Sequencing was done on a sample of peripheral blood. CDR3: CASSLNVGGAGTEAFF. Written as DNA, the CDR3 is TGTGCCAGCAGTTTGAATGTTGGGGGCGCTGGCACTGAAGCTTTCTTT. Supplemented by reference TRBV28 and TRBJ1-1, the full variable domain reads DVKVTQSSRYLVKRTGEKVFLECVQDMDHENMFWYRQDPGLGLRLIYFSYDVKMKEKGDIPEGYSVSREKKERFSLILESASTNQTSMYLCASSLNVGGAGTEAFFGQGTRLTVV.